The TCR beta chain under discussion was sequenced for a study of blood T cell repertoires in COVID-19. Study as a whole: In each case, the material was cDNA or gDNA derived from T cells, B-cell-depleted T cells, or PBMCs.

This clone was picked up one time. The CDR3 runs to 13 residues. Trimming took off 1 base at V and 12 bases at J, with 13 bases between the two ends. Germline V CDR1 and CDR2: LGHDT, YNNKEL (reference sequence). Assay: immunoSEQ multiplex PCR; the TCRdb copy retains only in-frame clones and omits some. This table has under 350,000 clones, approximately 90% appearing once. Assignments of participants to cohorts depended upon their own reported clinical history. V is TRBV3-1 (or the pseudogene TRBV3-2) and J is TRBJ2-1, with D maybe TRBD2 (5 bases). Sequencing was done on a sample of PBMCs or T cells enriched from blood (not recorded which). This TCR was sampled from a young man who had recovered from COVID-19. CDR3 residues: CASSQVRGFVQFF. The CDR3 region has the DNA TGTGCCAGCAGCCAAGTACGGGGATTCGTGCAGTTCTTC.